The 28 T cell receptor beta chains presented below share a single source sample, sequenced in a study of early T cells in non-severe SARS-CoV-2 infection. Each CDR3 protein gets one entry after TCRdb re-called the 5' RACE reads with MiXCR. The sample contains 95,000 to 110,000 distinct CDR3 sequences, 11% of which appear only once. Specimen: whole blood. These receptors came from an adult who was a healthcare worker with PCR-confirmed SARS-CoV-2 infection or an uninfected control (not recorded which).

This clonotype was detected many times. The genes are TRBV12-3 or TRBV12-4 and TRBJ1-1; D remains unclear. The V end lost 5 bases, the J end lost 1 base, and 8 bases lay between the germline ends. The CDR3 runs to 13 residues. The CDR3 DNA reads TGTGCCAGCAGTAGAGGACCGAACACTGAAGCTTTCTTT. This gives the protein CASSRGPNTEAFF.

This clonotype was found many times. The gene calls are TRBV12-3 or TRBV12-4 and TRBJ2-1, with D possibly being TRBD2 (5 bases). This CDR3 contains 11 residues. V was trimmed by 5 bases and J by 12 bases, leaving 11 bases between them. CDR3 in DNA: TGTGCCAGCAGTCAGCGACTATCGCAGTTCTTC. Translation gives CASSQRLSQFF.

This chain uses TRBV7-2 with TRBJ2-3; TRBD1 agrees at 7 bases. The V gene's germline CDR1 is SGHTA and CDR2 FQGNSA. CDR3 length equals 16 residues. V lost 4 bases and J lost 0; bases outside the gene matches: 7. CDR3 coding DNA: TGTGCCAGCAGCTGGAGACAGGGACCTAGCACAGATACGCAGTATTTT. Translated, it gives CASSWRQGPSTDTQYF. The full variable domain, rest sourced from reference TRBV7-2 and TRBJ2-3, is GAGVSQSPSNKVTEKGKDVELRCDPISGHTALYWYRQSLGQGLEFLIYFQGNSAPDKSGLPSDRFSAERTGGSVSTLTIQRTQQEDSAVYLCASSWRQGPSTDTQYFGPGTRLTVL.

The J gene is TRBJ1-1, the V gene TRBV19; D unclear. Germline-derived CDR1 and CDR2 are LNHDA and SQIVND (reference sequence). This CDR3 is built from 14 residues. The V end lost 4 bases, the J end lost 0 bases, and 9 bases lay between the germline ends. The CDR3 DNA reads TGTGCCAGTAGTACCCCGACAATGAACACTGAAGCTTTCTTT. As protein: CASSTPTMNTEAFF.

The sample holds a few counts of this clonotype. This chain joins TRBV12-3 or TRBV12-4 and TRBJ1-1; no definite D call. The CDR3 spans 11 residues. V lost 5 bases, J lost 11 bases, and 12 bases lay in between. Here the CDR3 reads CASSATKGAFF. The CDR3 DNA follows: TGTGCCAGCAGTGCAACCAAGGGCGCTTTCTTT.

Concerning this clonotype: A much more abundant neighbour one base away suggests this may be a read error. This chain joins TRBV2 and TRBJ1-6, with TRBD1 as a possible D gene (5 bases). The CDR3 loop spans 16 amino acids. Germline V gene sequence: CDR1 SNHLY, CDR2 FYNNEI. As DNA, the CDR3 is TGTGCCTGCAGACCTGGGACCAGCTCCTATAATTCACCCCTCCACTTT. Amino acids: CACRPGTSSYNSPLHF.

Many counts were recorded for this clonotype. This chain uses TRBV5-1 with TRBJ2-1, with 9 bases matching TRBD2. The germline V gene has CDR1 SGHRS and CDR2 YFSETQ. CDR3 length: 14 amino acids. The V and J ends lost 4 bases and 5 bases, in that order; junction bases with no gene match: 4. The CDR3 loop reads CASSPGLADNEQFF. The CDR3 DNA follows: TGCGCCAGCAGCCCGGGACTAGCTGACAATGAGCAGTTCTTC.

This clonotype showed up many times. This chain joins TRBV2 and TRBJ1-1; possible D gene TRBD1, 5 bases. Germline V gene data show CDR1 as SNHLY and CDR2 as FYNNEI. This CDR3 has 12 amino acids. The ends were cut back, 8 bases at V and 5 bases at J, with 12 bases in the middle. CDR3 coding DNA: TGTGCCAGCGGGGACCCGTTGACTGAAGCTTTCTTT. Protein sequence: CASGDPLTEAFF. The variable domain in full, with the rest retrieved from reference TRBV2 and TRBJ1-1, is EPEVTQTPSHQVTQMGQEVILRCVPISNHLYFYWYRQILGQKVEFLVSFYNNEISEKSEIFDDQFSVERPDGSNFTLKIRSTKLEDSAMYFCASGDPLTEAFFGQGTRLTVV.

Details on this clonotype: This could be a read error, since a much larger clone is one nucleotide away. The rearrangement links TRBV30 to TRBJ2-2; 7 bases are a match to TRBD2. This CDR3 comprises 13 residues. In germline, CDR1 is GTSNPN, CDR2 SVGIG (reference sequence). The CDR3 is CARSGTSAGELFF. Written as DNA, the CDR3 is TGTGCCAGGAGTGGTACTAGCGCCGGGGAGCTGTTTTTT. The full variable domain, rest sourced from reference TRBV30 and TRBJ2-2, is SQTIHQWPATLVQPVGSPLSLECTVEGTSNPNLYWYRQAAGRGLQLLFYSVGIGQISSEVPQNLSASRPQDRQFILSSKKLLLSDSGFYLCARSGTSAGELFFGEGSRLTVL.

The chain joins TRBV11-2 to TRBJ2-7, with D unresolved. The CDR3 sequence is 11 residues long. V lost 4 bases and J 7 bases, leaving 8 bases between the germline ends. Germline V gives CDR1 SGHAT, CDR2 FQNNGV. The CDR3 bases are TGTGCCAGCAGCTCCTCCAAAGAGCAGTACTTC. Translation: CASSSSKEQYF.

The rearrangement links TRBV2 to TRBJ2-5; tentative D call: TRBD2 (6 bases). V lost 8 bases and J lost 5, with 24 bases in between. Germline V gene sequence: CDR1 SNHLY, CDR2 FYNNEI. The CDR3 runs to 16 residues. Here the CDR3 DNA reads TGTGCCAGCTTTCTTTATCGGTCTTCGACTAGTGAGACCCAGTACTTC. Its protein product is CASFLYRSSTSETQYF.

The CDR3 spells CATSEVNTGELFF. The CDR3 DNA follows: TGTGCCACCAGTGAAGTGAACACCGGGGAGCTGTTTTTT. The chain has TRBV24-1 and TRBJ2-2; D not certain. The CDR3 spans 13 residues. CDR1 is KGHDR, CDR2 SFDVKD, per germline. The V gene lost 4 bases and the J gene lost 1 base, with 3 bases spanning the gap.

The chain uses TRBV28 and TRBJ2-1, with TRBD2 identical over 9 bases. In germline, CDR1 is MDHEN, CDR2 SYDVKM. This CDR3 is built from 15 residues. Trimming took 5 bases from V and 11 from J; bases not matched to a gene: 13. CDR3 coding DNA: TGTGCCAGCAGTCCCCATCCTAGCGGGGCCCTGAAGCAGTTCTTC. The encoded protein is CASSPHPSGALKQFF. The complete variable domain, with remaining parts taken from reference TRBV28 and TRBJ2-1, reads DVKVTQSSRYLVKRTGEKVFLECVQDMDHENMFWYRQDPGLGLRLIYFSYDVKMKEKGDIPEGYSVSREKKERFSLILESASTNQTSMYLCASSPHPSGALKQFFGPGTRLTVL.

This clonotype appeared a few times. The rearrangement links TRBV5-1 to TRBJ2-6, with D possibly TRBD1 on 5 matching bases. CDR3 length: 19 amino acids. Trimming cost V 1 base and J 4 bases, with 21 bases left between them. Germline CDR1 reads SGHRS; CDR2 reads YFSETQ. CDR3 amino acids: CASSLNPGIYWFGANVLTF. The CDR3, as DNA: TGCGCCAGCAGCTTGAATCCAGGGATCTACTGGTTCGGGGCCAACGTCCTGACTTTC.

This clonotype has just a few counts. The chain uses TRBV4-2 and TRBJ2-3; no firm D call. Deletions cut 1 base from V and 0 bases from J, with 11 bases between. Germline V gene sequence: CDR1 LGHNA, CDR2 YNFKEQ. The length of the CDR3 is 16 residues. The CDR3 here is CASSQVADPSTDTQYF. CDR3 bases: TGTGCCAGCAGCCAAGTCGCGGACCCTAGCACAGATACGCAGTATTTT.

On this clonotype: It may be a read error: a sequence one base away is much more abundant. This chain joins TRBV28 and TRBJ2-3, with D perhaps TRBD1 or TRBD2 (5 bases each). CDR1 and CDR2 from the germline V gene are MDHEN and SYDVKM. This CDR3 is built from 21 residues. The V end was cut by 6 bases, the J end by 6 bases, with 37 bases between. Here the CDR3 DNA reads TGTGCCAGCAGCCATGGGCTGTGGGGGAGTTTTTTCTCAAGCCACGGTGATACGCAGTATTTT. Translation: CASSHGLWGSFFSSHGDTQYF.

This clonotype was counted many times. The chain couples TRBV2 to TRBJ2-5, with D uncertain. The germline gives CDR1 SNHLY, CDR2 FYNNEI. The V and J ends lost 3 bases and 2 bases respectively, with 7 bases between them. The CDR3 length is 13 residues. DNA of the CDR3: TGTGCCAGCAGTGACGGCCAGCAAGAGACCCAGTACTTC. This encodes CASSDGQQETQYF.

V is TRBV6-5 and J is TRBJ2-1, with D possibly being TRBD2 (5 bases). Trimming pared 4 bases from V and 6 bases from J, leaving 19 bases between. The CDR3 runs 16 residues. Germline V gives CDR1 MNHEY, CDR2 SVGAGI. Here the CDR3 DNA reads TGTGCCAGCAGTTCGACCTCTAGAGGAGGAACCAATGAGCAGTTCTTC. Protein sequence: CASSSTSRGGTNEQFF.

The chain uses TRBV15 and TRBJ1-5, with D unresolved. Trimming took off 7 bases at V and 3 bases at J, with 16 bases between the two ends. Per the germline V gene, CDR1 is LNHNV and CDR2 is YYDKDF (reference sequence). The CDR3 has 15 residues. The CDR3 DNA reads as TGTGCCACCATCTCGGACCGCCTCCACAATCAGCCCCAGCATTTT. Translating gives CATISDRLHNQPQHF.

The chain links TRBV12-3 or TRBV12-4 to TRBJ2-2, with 7 bases that match TRBD2. There are 15 residues in the CDR3. The J segment lost 4 bases and the V segment lost 0 bases, leaving 2 bases of the junction unmatched. The CDR3 reads CASSLAREGTGELFF. CDR3 nucleotide sequence: TGTGCCAGCAGTTTAGCCAGGGAGGGCACCGGGGAGCTGTTTTTT.

This clonotype was picked up many times. The V call is TRBV7-9, the J call TRBJ2-7; 7 nucleotides match TRBD1. CDR1 is SEHNR and CDR2 is FQNEAQ in the germline V gene (reference sequence). This CDR3 has 14 residues. Unmatched junction bases numbered 4, after V lost 3 bases and J lost 2 bases. The CDR3 reads CASSFGQETYEQYF. The CDR3 coding sequence is TGTGCCAGCAGCTTTGGACAGGAAACCTACGAGCAGTACTTC. The full variable domain, its missing parts supplied by reference TRBV7-9 and TRBJ2-7, is DTGVSQNPRHKITKRGQNVTFRCDPISEHNRLYWYRQTLGQGPEFLTYFQNEAQLEKSRLLSDRFSAERPKGSFSTLEIQRTEQGDSAMYLCASSFGQETYEQYFGPGTRLTVT.

J is TRBJ2-3 and V is TRBV7-6; no definite D call. Trimming pared 0 bases from V and 5 bases from J, leaving 9 bases between. CDR1 and CDR2 (germline): SGHVS, FNYEAQ. The CDR3 runs 14 residues. CDR3 residues: CASSLAVGGDTQYF. CDR3 in DNA: TGTGCCAGCAGCTTAGCAGTTGGTGGAGATACGCAGTATTTT.

This clonotype was detected many times. This chain uses TRBV28 with TRBJ2-7, with TRBD2 identical over 11 bases. Germline CDR1 is MDHEN and CDR2 is SYDVKM. The CDR3 has 14 residues. J gave up 5 bases and V 5 bases, and 5 bases lay outside the gene matches. The CDR3 is CASSAGTSGNEQYF. As DNA, the CDR3 is TGTGCCAGCAGTGCCGGGACTAGCGGTAACGAGCAGTACTTC.

This clonotype was detected a few times. The V gene is TRBV21-1, the J gene TRBJ2-7; the table's D call, TRBD1, has no DNA check behind it. TRBV21-1 corresponds to a pseudogene. There are 13 residues in the CDR3. For the CDR3, the DNA is TGTGCCAGGACCGACAGTACACTCTACGAGCAGTACTTC. This sequence encodes CARTDSTLYEQYF.

This clonotype was found a few times. The chain carries TRBV12-3 or TRBV12-4 and TRBJ2-1; D is possibly TRBD1 (6 bases). V lost 6 bases, J lost 9 bases, and 12 bases lay in between. This CDR3 contains 12 residues. The CDR3 coding sequence is TGTGCCAGCAGCCGGTCAGGGGCTGAGCAGTTCTTC. Its protein product is CASSRSGAEQFF.

This clonotype was observed a few times. The rearrangement joins TRBV14 to TRBJ2-6; D remains unclear. The CDR3 is 21 amino acids. The ends were cut back, 4 bases at V and 0 bases at J, with 25 bases in the middle. CDR1 is SGHDN and CDR2 is FVKESK in the germline V gene. CDR3 nucleotides: TGTGCCAGCAGCCGAGGCAGTTCCTCCCTCATAAGCAGCTCTGGGGCCAACGTCCTGACTTTC. Translation: CASSRGSSSLISSSGANVLTF.

There are many counts of this clonotype. The J gene is TRBJ2-3, the V gene TRBV19; a possible D gene is TRBD2 (6 bases). Trimming removed 3 bases from V and 0 bases from J, with 19 bases in between. The CDR3 runs to 18 residues. Germline CDR1 LNHDA, CDR2 SQIVND (reference sequence). The CDR3 DNA is TGTGCCAGTAGTATCTTGGCCCGAGGGACTGGAAGCACAGATACGCAGTATTTT. This encodes CASSILARGTGSTDTQYF.

This clonotype has more than one count but fewer than ten. The V call is TRBV10-3, the J call TRBJ1-5; D perhaps matches TRBD1 (5 bases). The CDR3 has 16 amino acids. V was pared by 8 bases and J by 7 bases, with 24 bases between. Germline CDR1 is ENHRY and CDR2 is SYGVKD. In DNA, the CDR3 is TGTGCCATCGGGGAGGGACCCGAGGAAGGATTGCAGCCCCAGCATTTT. This sequence encodes CAIGEGPEEGLQPQHF.